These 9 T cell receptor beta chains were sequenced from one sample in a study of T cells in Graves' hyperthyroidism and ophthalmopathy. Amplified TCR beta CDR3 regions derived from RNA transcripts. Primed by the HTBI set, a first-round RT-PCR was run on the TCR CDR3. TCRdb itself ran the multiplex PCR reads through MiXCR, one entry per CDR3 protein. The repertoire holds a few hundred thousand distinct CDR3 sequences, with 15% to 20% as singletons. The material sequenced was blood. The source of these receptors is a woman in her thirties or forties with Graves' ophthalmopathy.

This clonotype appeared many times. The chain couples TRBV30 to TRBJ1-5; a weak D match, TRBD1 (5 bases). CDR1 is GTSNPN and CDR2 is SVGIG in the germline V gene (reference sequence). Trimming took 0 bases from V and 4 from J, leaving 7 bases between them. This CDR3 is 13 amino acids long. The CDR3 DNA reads TGTGCCTGGAGTGTACAGGAAAATCAGCCCCAGCATTTT. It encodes CAWSVQENQPQHF.

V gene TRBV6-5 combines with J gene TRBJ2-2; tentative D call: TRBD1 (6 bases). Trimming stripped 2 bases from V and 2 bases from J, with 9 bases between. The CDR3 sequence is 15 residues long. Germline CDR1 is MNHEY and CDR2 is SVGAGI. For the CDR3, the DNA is TGTGCCAGCAGTTACGGGGGACATAACACCGGGGAGCTGTTTTTT. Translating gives CASSYGGHNTGELFF.

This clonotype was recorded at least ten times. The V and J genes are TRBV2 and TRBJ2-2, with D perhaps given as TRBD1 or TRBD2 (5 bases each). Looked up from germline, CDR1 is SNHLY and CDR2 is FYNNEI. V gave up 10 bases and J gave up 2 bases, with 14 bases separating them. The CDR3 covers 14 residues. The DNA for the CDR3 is TGTGCCACGCCCGGGACGGGCAACACCGGGGAGCTGTTTTTT. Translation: CATPGTGNTGELFF.

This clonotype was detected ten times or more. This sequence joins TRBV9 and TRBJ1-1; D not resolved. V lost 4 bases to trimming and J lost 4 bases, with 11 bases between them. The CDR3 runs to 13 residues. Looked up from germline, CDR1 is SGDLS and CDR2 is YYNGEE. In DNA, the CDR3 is TGTGCCAGCAGCTCCCCCTGGGGCACTGAAGCTTTCTTT. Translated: CASSSPWGTEAFF.

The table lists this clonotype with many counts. For the CDR3, the DNA is TGTGCCAGCAGCTCGTGGCCGGGACAGGGGCGATCCGAGCAGTACTTC. Amino acids: CASSSWPGQGRSEQYF. The chain recombines TRBV11-2 with TRBJ2-7, with 10 bases that match TRBD1. Trimming removed 4 bases from V and 6 bases from J; junction bases left unmatched: 12. Germline CDR1 is SGHAT and CDR2 is FQNNGV. This CDR3 spans 16 amino acids.

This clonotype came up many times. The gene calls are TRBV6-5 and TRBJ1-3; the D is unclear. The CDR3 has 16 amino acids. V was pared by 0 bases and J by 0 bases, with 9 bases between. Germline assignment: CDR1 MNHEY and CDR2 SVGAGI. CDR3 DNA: TGTGCCAGCAGTTACTCGCCTGTTCTCTCTGGAAACACCATATATTTT. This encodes CASSYSPVLSGNTIYF.

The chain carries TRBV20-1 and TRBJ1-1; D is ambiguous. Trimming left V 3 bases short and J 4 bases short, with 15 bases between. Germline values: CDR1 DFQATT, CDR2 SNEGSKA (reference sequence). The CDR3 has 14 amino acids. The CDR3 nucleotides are TGCAGTGCTAGGTGGGTGGGGTACGGCACTGAAGCTTTCTTT. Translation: CSARWVGYGTEAFF.

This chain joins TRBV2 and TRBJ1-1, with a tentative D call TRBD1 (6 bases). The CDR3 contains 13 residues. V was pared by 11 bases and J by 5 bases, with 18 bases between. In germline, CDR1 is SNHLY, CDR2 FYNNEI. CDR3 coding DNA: TGTGCCGGACACAGGGTGTGGGGAACTGAAGCTTTCTTT. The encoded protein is CAGHRVWGTEAFF. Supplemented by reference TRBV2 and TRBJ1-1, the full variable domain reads EPEVTQTPSHQVTQMGQEVILRCVPISNHLYFYWYRQILGQKVEFLVSFYNNEISEKSEIFDDQFSVERPDGSNFTLKIRSTKLEDSAMYFCAGHRVWGTEAFFGQGTRLTVV.

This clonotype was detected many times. The CDR3: CSASKGVGDTEAFF. Written as DNA, the CDR3 is TGCAGTGCTAGTAAGGGGGTTGGGGACACTGAAGCTTTCTTT. The chain couples TRBV20-1 to TRBJ1-1; possibly TRBD1 for D (6 bases). This CDR3 spans 14 amino acids. Between the trimmed V and J ends, which lost 3 bases and 3 bases, there was a span of 14 bases. Germline V gene sequence: CDR1 DFQATT, CDR2 SNEGSKA (reference sequence).